This T cell receptor beta chain was obtained from a study of patients and donors after allogeneic stem cell transplantation. This clonotype showed up just a few times. TCRdb re-called the RT-PCR reads with MiXCR, one entry per CDR3 protein. The profile covers over 350,000 distinct CDR3 sequences, with more than 15% appearing a single time and 6% to 8% taken by the ten largest. This receptor was taken from a human donor who was either an allogeneic HSCT recipient or a stem cell or donor lymphocyte infusion donor (not recorded which). It is not recorded whose cells these are; they may come from a transplant donor. Sequencing was done on a sample of blood, either unsorted or a sorted T cell fraction (not recorded which).

The CDR3 spells CASGLADRGDGYTF. In DNA form, the CDR3 reads TGTGCTAGTGGTTTGGCTGACAGGGGAGATGGCTACACCTTC. J is TRBJ1-2 and V is TRBV12-5; 8 bases are a match to TRBD1. Germline trimming cut 1 base from V and 6 bases from J; bases unmatched to any gene: 4. CDR3 length: 14 residues. Per germline, CDR1 LGHNT and CDR2 FRNRAP.